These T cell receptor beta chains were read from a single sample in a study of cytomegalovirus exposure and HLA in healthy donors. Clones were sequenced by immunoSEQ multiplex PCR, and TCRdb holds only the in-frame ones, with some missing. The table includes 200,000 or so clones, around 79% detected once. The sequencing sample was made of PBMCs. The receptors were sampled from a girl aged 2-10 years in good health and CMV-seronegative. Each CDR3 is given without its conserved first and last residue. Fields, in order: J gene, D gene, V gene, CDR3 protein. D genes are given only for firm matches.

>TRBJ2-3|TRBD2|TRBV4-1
ASSQAAGLSTDTQY
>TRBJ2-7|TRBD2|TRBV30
ARRTSGGEQY
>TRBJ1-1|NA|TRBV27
ASSRWSGDTEAF
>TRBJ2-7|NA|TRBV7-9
ASSFQYEQY
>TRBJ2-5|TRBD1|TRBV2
ASSPGQTSQETQY
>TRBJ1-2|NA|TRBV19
ASSQGHGYT
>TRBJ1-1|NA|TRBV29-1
SVRPLTEAF
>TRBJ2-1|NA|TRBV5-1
ASSLGGQVYNEQF
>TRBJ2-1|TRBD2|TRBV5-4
ASSPRGLAGGEQF
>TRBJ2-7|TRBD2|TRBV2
ASSRLAQYEQY
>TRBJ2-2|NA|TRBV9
ASSASENTGELF
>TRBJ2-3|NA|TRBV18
ASSPNTDTQY
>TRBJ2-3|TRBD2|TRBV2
ASWLTSGTDTQY
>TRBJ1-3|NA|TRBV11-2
ASSLEAAGEYTIY
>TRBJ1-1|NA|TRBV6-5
ASISAYGNTEAF
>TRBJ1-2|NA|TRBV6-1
ASSDPQVANYGYT
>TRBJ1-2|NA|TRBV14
ASSPNTDSYGYT
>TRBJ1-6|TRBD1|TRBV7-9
ASRETGTGVSPLH
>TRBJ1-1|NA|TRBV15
ATSSSPAITTEAF
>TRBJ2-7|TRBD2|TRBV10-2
ASSELGTSGSYEQY
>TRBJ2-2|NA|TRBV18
ASSLDITGELF
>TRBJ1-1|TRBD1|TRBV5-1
ASSLGPGTGVEAF
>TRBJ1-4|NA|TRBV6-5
ASSYIGTSNEKLF
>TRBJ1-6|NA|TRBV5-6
ASSSRQNNSPLH
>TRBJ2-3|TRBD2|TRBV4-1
ASSQEQVSGSTDTQY
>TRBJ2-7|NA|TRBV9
ASSVDLSDFYEQY
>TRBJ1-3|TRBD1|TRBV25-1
ASGQGAGNTIY
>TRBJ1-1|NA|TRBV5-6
ASSLAGGRNTEAF
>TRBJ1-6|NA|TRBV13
ASSSGRTDNSPLH
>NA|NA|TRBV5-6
ASSLFGYEQY
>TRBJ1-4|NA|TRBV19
ASSTWPNEKLF
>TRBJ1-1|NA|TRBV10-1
ASSPGGVSNTEAF
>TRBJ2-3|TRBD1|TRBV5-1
ASSPRYQGETDTQY
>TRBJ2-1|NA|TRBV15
ATSPGMGEQF
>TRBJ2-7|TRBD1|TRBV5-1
ASSWTGDQLHEQY
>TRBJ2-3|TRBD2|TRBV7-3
ASSSTGGAVDTQY
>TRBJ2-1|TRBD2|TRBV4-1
ASSPRGGGAGNEQF
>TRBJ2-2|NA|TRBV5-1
ASSEQGNTGELF
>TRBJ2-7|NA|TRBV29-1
SVIWGGSYEQY
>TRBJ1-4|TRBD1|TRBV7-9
ASRGQGREKLF
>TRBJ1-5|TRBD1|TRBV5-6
ASSLGQGARYSNQPQH
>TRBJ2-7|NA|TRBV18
ASSPREVVTSEQY
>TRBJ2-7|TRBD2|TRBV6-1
ASSSQSSGSYEQY
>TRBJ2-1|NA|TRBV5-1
ASSLGLASSYNEQF
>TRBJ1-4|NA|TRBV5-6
ASSLAGADEKLF
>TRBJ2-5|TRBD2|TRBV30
AWNQVRGETQY
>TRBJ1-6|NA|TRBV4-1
ASSQVTGDSPLH
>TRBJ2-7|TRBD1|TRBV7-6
ASSAFSTGADEQY
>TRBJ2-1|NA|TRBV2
ASTPLGLSADEQF
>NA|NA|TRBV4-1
ASSQIGSGYEQY
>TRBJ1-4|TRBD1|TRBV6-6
ASSSPDRGGNEKLF